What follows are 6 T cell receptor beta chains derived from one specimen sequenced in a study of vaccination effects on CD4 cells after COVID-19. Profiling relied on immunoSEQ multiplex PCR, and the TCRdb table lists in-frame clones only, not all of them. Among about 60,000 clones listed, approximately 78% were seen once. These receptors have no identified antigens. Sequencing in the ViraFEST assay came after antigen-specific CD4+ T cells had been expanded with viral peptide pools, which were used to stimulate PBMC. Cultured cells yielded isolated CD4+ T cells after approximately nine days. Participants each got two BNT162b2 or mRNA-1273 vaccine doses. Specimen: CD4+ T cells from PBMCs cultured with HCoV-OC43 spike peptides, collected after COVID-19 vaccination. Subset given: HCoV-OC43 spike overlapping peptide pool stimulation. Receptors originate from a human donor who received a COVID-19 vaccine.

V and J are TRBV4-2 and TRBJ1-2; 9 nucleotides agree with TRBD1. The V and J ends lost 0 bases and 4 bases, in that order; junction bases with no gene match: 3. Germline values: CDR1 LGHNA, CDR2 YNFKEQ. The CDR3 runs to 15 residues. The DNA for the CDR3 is TGTGCCAGCAGCCAAGAGGGACAGGGTACCTATGGCTACACCTTC. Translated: CASSQEGQGTYGYTF.

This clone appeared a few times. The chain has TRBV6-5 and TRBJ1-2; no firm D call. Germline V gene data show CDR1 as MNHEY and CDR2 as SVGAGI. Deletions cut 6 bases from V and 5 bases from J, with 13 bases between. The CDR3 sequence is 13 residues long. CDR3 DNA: TGTGCCAGCAGCCACGAGGCAGCATATGGCTACACCTTC. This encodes CASSHEAAYGYTF.

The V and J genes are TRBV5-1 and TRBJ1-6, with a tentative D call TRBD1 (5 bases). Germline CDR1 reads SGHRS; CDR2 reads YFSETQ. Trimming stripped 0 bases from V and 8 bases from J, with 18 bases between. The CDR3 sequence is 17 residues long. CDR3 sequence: CASSLGLSGSGDSPLHF. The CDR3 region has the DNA TGCGCCAGCAGCTTGGGGTTGTCAGGGTCCGGGGATTCACCCCTCCACTTT.

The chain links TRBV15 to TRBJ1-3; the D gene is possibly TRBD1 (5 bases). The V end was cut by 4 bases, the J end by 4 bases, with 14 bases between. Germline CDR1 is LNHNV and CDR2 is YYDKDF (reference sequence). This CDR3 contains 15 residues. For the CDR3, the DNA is TGTGCCACCAGCAAAGAAGACAGCGACGGAAACACCATATATTTT. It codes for CATSKEDSDGNTIYF.

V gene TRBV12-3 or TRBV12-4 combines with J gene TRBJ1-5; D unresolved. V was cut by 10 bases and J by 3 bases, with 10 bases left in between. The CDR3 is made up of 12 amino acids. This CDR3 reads CAKPGSNQPQHF. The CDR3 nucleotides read TGTGCCAAGCCGGGATCCAATCAGCCCCAGCATTTT.

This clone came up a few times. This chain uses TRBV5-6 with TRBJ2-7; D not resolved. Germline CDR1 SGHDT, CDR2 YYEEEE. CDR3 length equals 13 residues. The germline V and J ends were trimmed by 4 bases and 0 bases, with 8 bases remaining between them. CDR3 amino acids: CASSTSFSYEQYV. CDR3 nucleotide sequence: TGTGCCAGCAGCACCTCCTTCTCCTACGAGCAGTACGTC.